Below, 2 T cell receptor beta chains from the same sample are listed, as sequenced in a study of early T cells in non-severe SARS-CoV-2 infection. TCRdb ran MiXCR on the 5' RACE reads and lists one entry per CDR3 protein. The sample lists under 140,000 distinct CDR3 sequences; roughly 12% were seen once. Material: whole blood, obtained at baseline. These receptors came from an adult who was a healthcare worker with PCR-confirmed SARS-CoV-2 infection or an uninfected control (not recorded which).

This clonotype appeared many times. This chain joins TRBV5-5 and TRBJ2-4; D is ambiguous. This CDR3 is built from 13 residues. Germline V gives CDR1 SGHKS, CDR2 YYEKEE (reference sequence). Deletions cut 0 bases from V and 4 bases from J, with 5 bases between. CDR3 sequence reads: CASSLAWKNIQYF. The CDR3 DNA reads as TGTGCCAGCAGCTTGGCCTGGAAAAACATTCAGTACTTC.

This clonotype was counted between two and nine times. The V gene is TRBV3-1, the J gene TRBJ2-3, with D unclear. This CDR3 has 14 amino acids. The V and J ends lost 2 bases and 2 bases respectively, with 8 bases between them. Germline-derived CDR1 and CDR2 are LGHDT and YNNKEL (reference sequence). The CDR3 DNA reads TGTGCCAGCAGCCAAAACAGCCCCACAGATACGCAGTATTTT. Residues: CASSQNSPTDTQYF.